This TCR beta chain was captured by sequencing in a study of cytomegalovirus exposure and HLA in healthy donors. Across the study: Approximately 81% of more than 300 genotyped donors fell in the Caucasian-associated ancestry cluster. Study outcomes and limitations: Later genetic work tied a missense DCLRE1C variant to beta-chain V and J trimming. The study labeled 164 TCR beta chains cytomegalovirus-associated.

Points on this clone: Its cognate antigen is unknown.

Primers included in the PCR were 60 Vbeta and 13 Jbeta primers. TCRdb keeps only in-frame clones here, not all; method: immunoSEQ multiplex PCR. This sample has about 170,000 clones, with approximately 78% found just once. Sequenced input: PBMCs. This TCR was sampled from a woman aged 18-35 years in good health and CMV-seronegative.

The DNA of the CDR3 is TGTGCCAGCAGTGAGAACAGGGAAACTGAAGCTTTCTTT. Amino acid sequence: CASSENRETEAFF. J is TRBJ1-1 and V is TRBV25-1, with D possibly being TRBD1 (6 bases). The CDR3 covers 13 residues. Germline V gene sequence: CDR1 MGHDK, CDR2 SYGVNS. V lost 3 bases and J 5 bases, leaving 10 bases between the germline ends. The full variable domain, with the rest looked up from reference TRBV25-1 and TRBJ1-1, is EADIYQTPRYLVIGTGKKITLECSQTMGHDKMYWYQQDPGMELHLIHYSYGVNSTEKGDLSSESTVSRIRTEHFPLTLESARPSHTSQYLCASSENRETEAFFGQGTRLTVV.